This record covers a single T cell receptor (beta chain). What it binds is unknown. This specimen comes from a study of cytotoxic CD8 clonotypes in ibrutinib-treated CLL. Looking at the study overall: Treatment had run for a median approximately twelve months, range 6 to 36, when response samples were taken. The average sample held approximately 260,000 productive templates and about 94,000 productive rearrangements.

The repertoire was sequenced with immunoSEQ multiplex PCR; TCRdb's copy has only in-frame clones and lacks some. The repertoire holds approximately 92,000 clones, with about 74% as singletons. General study points: Public clonotypes occurred uncommonly; on treatment, they contracted or remained stable. Sampling schedules were unmatched across sustained-remission and progressing patients.

Germline values: CDR1 MGHDK, CDR2 SYGVNS. The CDR3 length is 16 residues. Trimming removed 1 base from V and 5 bases from J, with 17 bases in between. The chain recombines TRBV25-1 with TRBJ2-5; a weak D match, TRBD2 (6 bases). The sequenced sample was PBMCs, obtained after 24 months of ibrutinib treatment. The source is a human donor with chronic lymphocytic leukemia. This CDR3 reads CASSESPWRVGETQYF. In nucleotides, the CDR3 is TGTGCCAGCAGTGAATCCCCATGGAGGGTAGGGGAGACCCAGTACTTC.